This TCR beta chain comes out of a study of beta chain features in type 1 diabetes. Regarding the study as a whole: Among all four CD4+ subsets, Type 1 diabetes patients had TCRB CDR3s that were moderately but significantly shorter. It was not settled here whether HLA type affects TCRB rearrangement.

Investigators reverse transcribed all isolated RNA, so they sequenced expressed TCRB transcripts. The method was immunoSEQ multiplex PCR; TCRdb's version includes in-frame clones alone and lacks a portion of them. Counted here are about 620,000 clones, 15% occurring once; the ten biggest clones make up 0.093%. As concerns this clone: The antigen is unknown.

The CDR3 contains 13 residues. V was pared by 5 bases and J by 6 bases, with 6 bases of the junction left unmatched. Germline CDR1 reads MNHEY; CDR2 reads SVGAGI. Sequencing used naive CD4+ T cells from blood. This sequence originates from a man between 18 and 29 years old in good health. This rearrangement joins TRBV6-5 to TRBJ2-5, with 7 bases fitting TRBD1. CDR3 region: CASSITGDKTQYF. The CDR3 DNA reads TGTGCCAGCAGTATCACAGGGGATAAGACCCAGTACTTC.